These 21 T cell receptor beta chains came from one sample sequenced in a study of cytomegalovirus exposure and HLA in healthy donors. TCRdb keeps only in-frame clones here, not all; method: immunoSEQ multiplex PCR. The repertoire holds about 110,000 clones, with roughly 90% as singletons. The sample comprised PBMCs. Receptor source: a woman aged 30 to 39 in good health and CMV-seropositive.

The V gene is TRBV30, the J gene TRBJ1-1, with D perhaps matching TRBD1 (5 bases). The germline gives CDR1 GTSNPN, CDR2 SVGIG (reference sequence). The CDR3 is made up of 14 amino acids. Trimming removed 4 bases at V and 5 bases at J, with 17 bases between. The CDR3 sequence is CAWTPGRGGTEAFF. For the CDR3, the DNA is TGTGCCTGGACCCCGGGTCGGGGGGGAACTGAAGCTTTCTTT.

The chain uses TRBV7-2 and TRBJ2-2; D may be TRBD1 (6 bases). Trimming removed 5 bases from V and 2 bases from J, with 15 bases in between. This CDR3 region has 16 residues. CDR1 and CDR2 (germline): SGHTA, FQGNSA. This chain's CDR3 is CASSTFRGVNTGELFF. CDR3 coding DNA: TGTGCCAGCAGCACGTTCAGGGGCGTTAACACCGGGGAGCTGTTTTTT.

This clone was recorded only once. This chain joins TRBV7-9 and TRBJ2-5; D ambiguous. The V end lost 4 bases, the J end lost 5 bases, and 17 bases lay between the germline ends. Germline V lookup: CDR1 SEHNR, CDR2 FQNEAQ (reference sequence). The CDR3 length is 15 residues. The CDR3 coding sequence is TGTGCCAGCAGCTCCCCATCGTTAGTTGAGGAGACCCAGTACTTC. Translation: CASSSPSLVEETQYF.

The chain carries TRBV5-1 and TRBJ1-4, with D possibly being TRBD1 (6 bases). The V gene lost 4 bases and the J gene lost 5 bases, with 24 bases spanning the gap. The CDR3 has 18 amino acids. Germline V CDR1 and CDR2: SGHRS, YFSETQ. The CDR3 DNA is TGCGCCAGCAGCCGAAACCCGCAGGGGCCAAGACAAAATGAAAAACTGTTTTTT. It yields the protein CASSRNPQGPRQNEKLFF.

This chain connects TRBV2 to TRBJ1-2, with TRBD1 matching over 9 bases. CDR1 SNHLY and CDR2 FYNNEI come from the germline V gene. J lost 3 bases, V lost 3 bases, and 5 bases had no gene match. The CDR3 has 15 residues. As DNA, the CDR3 is TGTGCCAGCAGTGAGGAGACAGGGGGGGACTATGGCTACACCTTC. Translated: CASSEETGGDYGYTF.

The V and J genes are TRBV6-5 and TRBJ2-6, with TRBD1 matching 10 bases. Germline V gene sequence: CDR1 MNHEY, CDR2 SVGAGI. There are 16 residues in the CDR3. Trimming removed 2 bases from V and 2 bases from J; junction bases left unmatched: 0. The CDR3 loop reads CASSYGTGAGANVLTF. The CDR3 bases are TGTGCCAGCAGTTACGGGACAGGGGCTGGGGCCAACGTCCTGACTTTC.

For the CDR3, the DNA is TGCGCCAGCAGTCCCCCGGGTGGGGAAAAACTGTTTTTT. Translation: CASSPPGGEKLFF. The rearrangement links TRBV23-1 to TRBJ1-4; no firm D call. TRBV23-1 is labeled an ORF, and its function is uncertain. The CDR3 runs 13 residues. The germline V and J ends were trimmed by 4 bases and 8 bases, with 11 bases remaining between them.

The chain couples TRBV18 to TRBJ2-2, with D possibly being TRBD2 (6 bases). The V gene's germline CDR1 is KGHSH and CDR2 LQKENI. V dropped 3 bases and J dropped 4 bases, with 15 bases sitting between them. This CDR3 is built from 16 residues. CDR3 sequence (DNA): TGTGCCAGCTCACCCCAAGGCGGGGTGATCACCGGGGAGCTGTTTTTT. Translated, it gives CASSPQGGVITGELFF. The full variable domain, with the rest looked up from reference TRBV18 and TRBJ2-2, is NAGVMQNPRHLVRRRGQEARLRCSPMKGHSHVYWYRQLPEEGLKFMVYLQKENIIDESGMPKERFSAEFPKEGPSILRIQQVVRGDSAAYFCASSPQGGVITGELFFGEGSRLTVL.

This chain links TRBV9 with TRBJ1-1, with D possibly matching TRBD1 (6 bases). This CDR3 is 15 amino acids long. Trimming stripped 0 bases from V and 0 bases from J, with 9 bases between. The germline CDR1 and CDR2 sequences are SGDLS and YYNGEE. CDR3 bases: TGTGCCAGCAGCGTAGGAGGACAGTTGAACACTGAAGCTTTCTTT. Residues: CASSVGGQLNTEAFF.

A remark on this clone: This CDR3 is also generated by other DNA sequences in the sample. The chain links TRBV9 to TRBJ2-3, with D possibly being TRBD2 (7 bases). The V gene lost 2 bases and the J gene lost 5 bases, with 12 bases spanning the gap. The CDR3 is 14 amino acids. Looked up from germline, CDR1 is SGDLS and CDR2 is YYNGEE. The CDR3 reads CASSVGGAVDTQYF. CDR3 bases: TGTGCCAGCAGCGTGGGGGGGGCCGTAGATACGCAGTATTTT.

CDR3 bases: TGTGCCAGCAGCCTTACAGGGGTAGGTGAGCAGTTCTTC. Translation: CASSLTGVGEQFF. The chain links TRBV27 to TRBJ2-1, with 7 bases aligning to TRBD1. The junction had 8 bases not matched to a gene; V was cut back by 6 bases and J by 9 bases. Germline V gene lookup returns CDR1 MNHEY and CDR2 SMNVEV (reference sequence). There are 13 residues in the CDR3.

This chain joins TRBV18 and TRBJ2-7; 12 nucleotides agree with TRBD2. The CDR3 is 16 residues long. Germline CDR1 reads KGHSH; CDR2 reads LQKENI. V shed 3 bases and J 5 bases; nucleotides not matched to a gene: 8. The CDR3 region has the DNA TGTGCCAGCTCACCCGCGGGACTAGCGGGTTCCCACGAGCAGTACTTC. It encodes CASSPAGLAGSHEQYF.

Points on this clone: Other DNA sequences of this sample code for an identical CDR3. This chain links TRBV27 with TRBJ2-7; TRBD2 aligns across 13 bases. The trim removed 5 bases at V and 2 bases at J, leaving 3 bases unmatched. The CDR3 has 15 residues. Germline values: CDR1 MNHEY, CDR2 SMNVEV (reference sequence). CDR3 nucleotide sequence: TGTGCCAGCAGTCTAGGGACTAGCGGGACCTACGAGCAGTACTTC. Encoded protein: CASSLGTSGTYEQYF.

The chain carries TRBV5-4 and TRBJ2-1; 9 bases fit TRBD2. The V segment lost 5 bases and the J segment 5 bases; nucleotides outside the gene matches: 11. There are 16 residues in the CDR3. Germline loops: CDR1 SGHNT, CDR2 YYREEE (reference sequence). The CDR3 coding sequence is TGTGCCAGCAGGGGGGGACTAGCTGGCAGGAACAATGAGCAGTTCTTC. The encoded protein is CASRGGLAGRNNEQFF.

The chain employs TRBV5-1 and TRBJ1-1; 7 bases are shared with TRBD1. Per germline, CDR1 SGHRS and CDR2 YFSETQ. This CDR3 has 14 amino acids. With V trimmed by 3 bases and J by 5 bases, 7 bases remained unmatched. Written as DNA, the CDR3 is TGCGCCAGCAGCTCCGCACCGGGACAGACTGAAGCTTTCTTT. Translation gives CASSSAPGQTEAFF.

This chain joins TRBV2 and TRBJ2-5, with TRBD1 matching over 7 bases. The CDR3 is made up of 13 amino acids. V lost 5 bases, J lost 5 bases, and 5 bases stayed unmatched. The germline V gene encodes CDR1 SNHLY and CDR2 FYNNEI. CDR3 residues: CASSRQGLETQYF. Here the CDR3 DNA reads TGTGCCAGCAGTCGACAGGGTTTGGAGACCCAGTACTTC.

Concerning this clone itself: The germline gene is not matched at one end of the junction; a read error may be the cause. This sequence joins TRBV23-1 and TRBJ2-5; D possibly corresponds to TRBD1 (6 bases). TRBV23-1 is given ORF status, its function remaining uncertain. The CDR3 has 18 amino acids. CDR3 amino acids: CASSQWVWQGPGQETQYF. The CDR3, as DNA: TGCGCCAGCAGCCAATGGGTCTGGCAGGGGCCGGGACAAGAGACCCAGTACTTC.

The V gene is TRBV5-1, the J gene TRBJ1-2, with 9 nucleotides matching TRBD1. V lost 4 bases and J lost 6; bases outside the gene matches: 10. The CDR3 runs to 15 residues. Germline CDR1 and CDR2: SGHRS and YFSETQ. The CDR3 spells CASSPTLGQGHGYTF. CDR3 DNA: TGCGCCAGCAGCCCTACCCTGGGACAGGGCCATGGCTACACCTTC.

This sequence joins TRBV4-1 and TRBJ1-1; 8 bases map to TRBD1. This CDR3 is built from 18 residues. J was trimmed by 0 bases and V by 1 base; bases with no gene match: 10. Germline lookup yields CDR1 MGHRA and CDR2 YSYEKL. The CDR3 here is CASSQVPPRGPLNTEAFF. The CDR3 DNA sequence: TGCGCCAGCAGCCAAGTCCCCCCCAGGGGGCCCTTGAACACTGAAGCTTTCTTT.

This clone was found a few times. The chain carries TRBV4-1 and TRBJ2-7; 8 bases align to TRBD1. Germline trimming cut 2 bases from V and 4 bases from J; bases unmatched to any gene: 4. The CDR3 sequence is 14 residues long. CDR1 and CDR2 (germline): MGHRA, YSYEKL. The chain's CDR3 is CASSQTTGVYEQYF. The CDR3 DNA sequence: TGCGCCAGCAGCCAAACGACAGGGGTTTACGAGCAGTACTTC.

The genes are TRBV5-6 and TRBJ2-3; TRBD2 is a possible D gene (5 bases). V dropped 3 bases and J dropped 2 bases, with 7 bases sitting between them. Per germline, CDR1 SGHDT and CDR2 YYEEEE. This CDR3 has 13 amino acids. In DNA form, the CDR3 reads TGTGCCAGCAGCTCCGACTACACAGATACGCAGTATTTT. This gives the protein CASSSDYTDTQYF.